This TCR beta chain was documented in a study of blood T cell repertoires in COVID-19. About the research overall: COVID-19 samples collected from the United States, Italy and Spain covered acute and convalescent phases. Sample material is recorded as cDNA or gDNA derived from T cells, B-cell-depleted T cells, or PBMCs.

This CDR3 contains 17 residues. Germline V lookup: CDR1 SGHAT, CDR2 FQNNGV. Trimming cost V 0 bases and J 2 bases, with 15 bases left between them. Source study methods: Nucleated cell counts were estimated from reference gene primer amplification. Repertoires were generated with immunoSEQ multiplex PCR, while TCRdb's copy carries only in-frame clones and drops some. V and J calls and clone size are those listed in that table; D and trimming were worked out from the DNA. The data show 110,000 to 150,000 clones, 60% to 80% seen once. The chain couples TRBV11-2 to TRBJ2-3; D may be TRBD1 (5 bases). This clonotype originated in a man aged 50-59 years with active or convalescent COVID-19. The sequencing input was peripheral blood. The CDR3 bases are TGTGCCAGCAGCTTAGATTTGGCAGGGTCGTTCACAGATACGCAGTATTTT. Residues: CASSLDLAGSFTDTQYF.